The rows below give T cell receptor beta chains drawn from one sample of a study of beta chain features in type 1 diabetes. TCRdb's table, derived via immunoSEQ multiplex PCR, lists solely in-frame clones and lacks some. Among 150,000 or so clones listed, around 8.6% were seen once. Sequencing was done on a sample of central memory CD4+ T cells from blood. The source is a woman aged 18-29 years with type 1 diabetes. CDR3s include the opening cysteine and the closing phenylalanine or tryptophan. D genes are given only for firm matches. The listing skips clone size in some rows; elsewhere it reads once, few, many or a size class.

J	D	V	size	CDR3	DNA
TRBJ2-7	TRBD1	TRBV6-6	few	CASSGTGDLDYEQYF	TGTGCCAGCAGTGGGACAGGGGATCTTGACTACGAGCAGTACTTC
TRBJ2-7	TRBD1	TRBV19	-	CASRKEGTGSGEQYF	TGTGCCAGTAGGAAGGAGGGGACAGGGTCTGGTGAGCAGTACTTC
TRBJ1-1	-	TRBV7-9	-	CASSPERGTEAFF	TGTGCCAGCAGCCCCGAAAGGGGCACTGAAGCTTTCTTT
TRBJ1-1	-	TRBV10-3	-	CAISEEGGAFF	TGTGCCATCAGTGAGGAAGGAGGGGCTTTCTTT
TRBJ2-1	-	TRBV4-2	few	CASSEVLSADGQFF	TGTGCCAGCAGCGAGGTACTGTCGGCTGATGGGCAGTTCTTC
TRBJ2-5	-	TRBV29-1	few	CSAIEGSGRETQYF	TGCAGCGCTATCGAGGGTAGCGGTAGGGAGACCCAGTACTTC
TRBJ1-5	-	TRBV28	-	CASSWSTVNQPQHF	TGTGCCAGCAGTTGGTCGACAGTCAATCAGCCCCAGCATTTT
TRBJ2-3	-	TRBV4-3	-	CASSHDSSDTQYF	TGCGCCAGCAGCCATGACTCTTCAGATACGCAGTATTTT
TRBJ1-1	-	TRBV5-6	few	CASTAGVGTEAFF	TGTGCCAGCACCGCCGGGGTGGGCACTGAAGCTTTCTTT
TRBJ2-3	TRBD2	TRBV10-3	-	CAISRPLAGPDTDTQYF	TGTGCCATCAGTCGACCCCTAGCGGGGCCCGACACAGATACGCAGTATTTT
TRBJ2-3	TRBD1	TRBV5-4	-	CASSLQGAEDTQYF	TGTGCCAGCAGCTTGCAGGGGGCAGAAGATACGCAGTATTTT
TRBJ2-7	TRBD1	TRBV4-3	-	CASSLNRGLNEQYF	TGCGCCAGCAGCCTTAACAGGGGGCTCAACGAGCAGTACTTC
TRBJ2-3	-	TRBV21-1	-	CASSKRGGATDTQYF	TGTGCCAGCAGCAAAAGGGGGGGCGCGACGGATACGCAGTATTTT
TRBJ1-1	-	TRBV4-3	few	CASSQPRTGTEAFF	TGCGCCAGCAGCCAACCAAGGACGGGAACTGAAGCTTTCTTT
TRBJ2-7	TRBD1	TRBV28	-	CAITGGDRALNQYF	TGTGCCATCACAGGGGGGGACAGGGCCCTCAACCAGTACTTC
TRBJ1-1	-	TRBV27	-	CASSLSKQGNTEAFF	TGTGCCAGCAGTTTATCGAAACAGGGGAACACTGAAGCTTTCTTT
TRBJ2-6	TRBD2	TRBV19	-	CAVGEGGANVLTF	TGTGCCGTCGGGGAGGGAGGGGCCAACGTCCTGACTTTC
TRBJ2-3	TRBD2	TRBV4-3	few	CASSQGSGVEGDTQYF	TGCGCCAGCAGCCAGGGCAGCGGGGTGGAAGGAGATACGCAGTATTTT
TRBJ2-4	-	TRBV6-5	many	CASSYSEGAGNIQYF	TGTGCCAGCAGTTACTCGGAGGGAGCGGGAAACATTCAGTACTTC
TRBJ2-3	-	TRBV5-1	-	CASSLKAPTDTQYF	TGCGCCAGCAGCTTAAAAGCCCCCACAGATACGCAGTATTTT
TRBJ1-2	TRBD1	TRBV4-3	few	CASSVSGGAFYGYTF	TGCGCCAGCAGCGTCTCAGGGGGCGCCTTCTATGGCTACACCTTC
TRBJ2-1	TRBD2	TRBV9	-	CASSLGTSGSSDEQFF	TGTGCCAGCAGCTTAGGGACTAGCGGGAGCAGCGATGAGCAGTTCTTC
TRBJ2-1	-	TRBV7-2	-	CASSQSFSSYNEQFF	TGTGCCAGCAGCCAATCGTTCAGTTCCTACAATGAGCAGTTCTTC
TRBJ2-6	-	TRBV10-3	-	CASSPEGTGANVLTF	TGTGCCAGCAGCCCGGAGGGAACTGGGGCCAACGTCCTGACTTTC
TRBJ1-4	-	TRBV6-5	few	CASSYSGRMDEKLFF	TGTGCCAGCAGTTACTCCGGCAGGATGGATGAAAAACTGTTTTTT
TRBJ2-3	-	TRBV5-1	few	CASSRGGGPDTQYF	TGCGCCAGCAGCCGGGGCGGGGGCCCAGATACGCAGTATTTT
TRBJ2-3	TRBD2	TRBV25-1	-	CASGGLAGQTDTQYF	TGTGCCAGCGGGGGACTAGCGGGGCAAACAGATACGCAGTATTTT
TRBJ2-3	-	TRBV7-3	few	CASSLMQSTDTQYF	TGTGCCAGCAGCCTTATGCAGTCCACAGATACGCAGTATTTT
TRBJ2-7	-	TRBV7-3	-	CASSLRTVPPYEQYF	TGTGCCAGCAGCTTAAGGACAGTCCCACCCTACGAGCAGTACTTC
TRBJ1-5	TRBD1	TRBV7-9	few	CASSLATGGGQHF	TGTGCCAGCAGCTTGGCAACAGGGGGCGGTCAGCATTTT
TRBJ2-7	TRBD1	TRBV5-4	few	CASTRQGADEQYF	TGTGCCAGCACCAGACAGGGGGCCGACGAGCAGTACTTC
TRBJ2-6	-	TRBV11-2	few	CASSKWEAGANVLTF	TGTGCCAGCAGCAAGTGGGAGGCCGGGGCCAACGTCCTGACTTTC
TRBJ2-3	-	TRBV9	few	CASSPPSLAFTDTQYF	TGTGCCAGCAGCCCTCCCTCTTTAGCGTTCACAGATACGCAGTATTTT
TRBJ2-1	-	TRBV11-3	few	CASSAEVIRSYNEQFF	TGTGCCAGCAGCGCGGAGGTTATTAGATCCTACAATGAGCAGTTCTTC
TRBJ2-1	TRBD2	TRBV4-1	-	CASSQQSGRNGNEQFF	TGCGCCAGCAGCCAACAGAGCGGGAGAAATGGCAATGAGCAGTTCTTC
TRBJ2-4	-	TRBV4-3	-	CASSQEEGYIQYF	TGCGCCAGCAGCCAAGAGGAGGGTTACATTCAGTACTTC